Listed below are T cell receptor beta chains from one sample, sequenced in a study of blood T cell repertoires in COVID-19. The method was immunoSEQ multiplex PCR; TCRdb's version includes in-frame clones alone and lacks a portion of them. Among roughly 270,000 clones listed, 88% were seen once. The sequencing sample was made of peripheral blood. These receptor sequences come from a man aged 18 to 29 with active or convalescent COVID-19. CDR3s include the opening cysteine and the closing phenylalanine or tryptophan. Fields, in order: clone size, J gene, V gene, D gene, CDR3 protein, CDR3 DNA. D genes are given only for firm matches. Clone size is not always given. Where it is, it says once, few, many or a class for expanded clones.

>NA|TRBJ2-1|TRBV10-3|NA
CAISESVGLSSGEQFF
TGTGCCATCAGTGAGTCGGTAGGACTAAGTAGCGGTGAGCAGTTCTTC
>NA|TRBJ2-5|TRBV4-1|TRBD2
CASSQDEGTSGLQETQYF
TGCGCCAGCAGCCAAGATGAGGGGACTAGCGGGCTCCAAGAGACCCAGTACTTC
>NA|TRBJ1-4|TRBV2|NA
CASSEEPGFGEKLFF
TGTGCCAGCAGTGAAGAACCGGGTTTTGGTGAAAAACTGTTTTTT
>NA|TRBJ2-7|TRBV11-1|TRBD2
CASSLPAGGTYEQYF
TGTGCCAGCAGCTTACCGGCGGGGGGTACCTACGAGCAGTACTTC
>NA|TRBJ1-4|TRBV12-3/TRBV12-4|NA
CASRAGGEEKLFF
TGTGCCAGCAGGGCAGGAGGGGAAGAAAAACTGTTTTTT
>NA|TRBJ1-6|TRBV2|NA
CASSERGPGRAYNSPLHF
TGTGCCAGCAGTGAACGAGGTCCGGGCAGGGCCTATAATTCACCCCTCCACTTT
>NA|TRBJ1-1|TRBV5-4|TRBD1
CASSLEGGDDTEAFF
TGTGCCAGCAGCTTGGAAGGGGGCGATGACACTGAAGCTTTCTTT
>NA|TRBJ2-7|TRBV6-5|NA
CASARGAEKEQYF
TGTGCCTCCGCTCGGGGGGCAGAGAAAGAGCAGTACTTC
>NA|TRBJ1-3|TRBV18|NA
CASSPGLVSGNTIYF
TGTGCCAGCTCCCCCGGTTTGGTCTCTGGAAACACCATATATTTT
>NA|TRBJ2-4|TRBV7-2|NA
CASSLSQGLYIQYF
TGTGCCAGCAGCTTATCCCAGGGCTTGTACATTCAGTACTTC
>NA|TRBJ1-4|TRBV7-2|NA
CASSLVHGGHNEKLFF
TGTGCCAGCAGCTTAGTACACGGGGGGCATAATGAAAAACTGTTTTTT
>NA|TRBJ2-5|TRBV5-1|TRBD2
CASSPGGLAQETQYF
TGCGCCAGCAGCCCGGGGGGGCTAGCTCAAGAGACCCAGTACTTC
>NA|TRBJ2-5|TRBV9|TRBD2
CASSPGGGIETQYF
TGTGCCAGCTCCCCCGGGGGGGGGATTGAGACCCAGTACTTC
>many|TRBJ2-2|TRBV4-3|NA
CASSPGFPGELFF
TGCGCCAGCAGCCCCGGGTTTCCGGGGGAGCTGTTTTTT
>NA|TRBJ1-6|TRBV5-5|NA
CASSLSVQNNSPLHF
TGTGCCAGCAGCTTGTCTGTACAGAATAATTCACCCCTCCACTTT
>NA|TRBJ2-7|TRBV13|NA
CASSPRLGSYEQYF
TGTGCCAGCAGCCCCCGTCTTGGGAGCTACGAGCAGTACTTC
>NA|TRBJ2-7|TRBV21-1|NA
CASSKDYADSYEQYF
TGTGCCAGCAGCAAAGATTATGCAGACTCCTACGAGCAGTACTTC
>few|TRBJ1-2|TRBV15|TRBD1
CATSRAGTGANYGYTF
TGTGCCACCAGCAGAGCCGGGACAGGGGCGAACTATGGCTACACCTTC
>NA|TRBJ1-2|TRBV2|NA
CASIRTGSDYGYTF
TGTGCCAGCATCAGAACAGGGTCCGACTATGGCTACACCTTC
>NA|TRBJ1-2|TRBV13|TRBD1
CASSLVGTGNYGYTF
TGTGCCAGCAGCTTAGTTGGGACAGGGAACTATGGCTACACCTTC
>NA|TRBJ1-5|TRBV19|NA
CASSRRLDSNQPQHF
TGTGCCAGTAGTCGCCGACTTGATAGCAATCAGCCCCAGCATTTT
>once|TRBJ2-1|TRBV2|NA
CASSGRRSSYNEQFF
TGTGCCAGCAGTGGACGCCGGAGCTCCTACAATGAGCAGTTCTTC
>NA|TRBJ2-2|TRBV12-5|NA
CASGARRGPNTGELFF
TGTGCTAGTGGTGCCAGGAGGGGTCCGAACACCGGGGAGCTGTTTTTT
>NA|TRBJ1-1|TRBV6-4|TRBD1
CASSVVGGGTEAFF
TGTGCCAGCAGTGTGGTAGGGGGCGGCACTGAAGCTTTCTTT
>NA|TRBJ2-1|TRBV7-9|TRBD1
CASSGGFTYNEQFF
TGTGCCAGCTCAGGGGGATTTACGTACAATGAGCAGTTCTTC
>NA|TRBJ2-7|TRBV27|TRBD1
CASSIRTGAYEQYF
TGTGCCAGCAGTATCCGGACAGGGGCCTACGAGCAGTACTTC
>NA|TRBJ1-5|TRBV6-5|NA
CASSFRDYSNQPQHF
TGTGCCAGCAGTTTCAGGGACTATAGCAATCAGCCCCAGCATTTT
>NA|TRBJ2-5|TRBV10-3|TRBD1
CAIRRDSQETQYF
TGTGCCATCAGACGGGACAGCCAAGAGACCCAGTACTTC
>NA|TRBJ2-6|TRBV10-3|TRBD1
CAIRPGQGAGANVLTF
TGTGCCATCAGGCCGGGACAGGGGGCTGGGGCCAACGTCCTGACTTTC